These 16 T cell receptor beta chains came from one sample sequenced in a study of early T cells in non-severe SARS-CoV-2 infection. Via MiXCR, TCRdb re-called the 5' RACE reads, giving one row per CDR3 protein. The sample has 70,000 to 95,000 distinct CDR3 sequences; about 14% are singletons. Sequencing was carried out using whole blood. These receptors were collected from an adult who was a healthcare worker with PCR-confirmed SARS-CoV-2 infection or an uninfected control (not recorded which).

This clonotype was recorded a few times. The gene calls are TRBV6-2 or TRBV6-3 and TRBJ2-1; TRBD2 matches at 12 bases. V was clipped by 8 bases and J by 4 bases; unmatched bases: 12. The CDR3 contains 17 residues. Germline-derived CDR1 and CDR2 are MNHEY and SVGEGT. The CDR3 protein is CASGPSGGAREYNEQFF. CDR3 in DNA: TGTGCCAGCGGGCCTAGCGGGGGGGCAAGGGAGTACAATGAGCAGTTCTTC.

The chain uses TRBV12-3 or TRBV12-4 and TRBJ1-5; no reliable D call. The germline V and J ends were trimmed by 5 bases and 0 bases, with 11 bases remaining between them. The CDR3 has 15 amino acids. The CDR3 protein is CASSLGTYSNQPQHF. CDR3 coding DNA: TGTGCCAGCAGTCTCGGTACTTATAGCAATCAGCCCCAGCATTTT.

This clonotype was picked up a small number of times. The rearrangement links TRBV12-3 or TRBV12-4 to TRBJ2-2; TRBD2 aligns across 10 bases. With 6 bases clipped from V and 2 bases from J, the junction kept 3 bases outside the gene matches. CDR3 size: 15 residues. The CDR3 loop is CASSRTSGNTGELFF. DNA for the CDR3: TGTGCCAGCAGCAGGACTAGCGGAAACACCGGGGAGCTGTTTTTT.

This clonotype was recorded many times. The chain employs TRBV5-1 and TRBJ2-3, with D possibly matching TRBD2 (5 bases). Trimming cost V 0 bases and J 1 base, with 6 bases left between them. This CDR3 has 14 residues. In germline, CDR1 is SGHRS, CDR2 YFSETQ. CDR3 region: CASSLAGGTDTQYF. CDR3 bases: TGCGCCAGCAGCTTGGCCGGGGGCACAGATACGCAGTATTTT. The full variable domain, with the rest looked up from reference TRBV5-1 and TRBJ2-3, is KAGVTQTPRYLIKTRGQQVTLSCSPISGHRSVSWYQQTPGQGLQFLFEYFSETQRNKGNFPGRFSGRQFSNSRSEMNVSTLELGDSALYLCASSLAGGTDTQYFGPGTRLTVL.

The rearrangement links TRBV19 to TRBJ1-5, with D possibly being TRBD1 (6 bases). The germline CDR1 and CDR2 sequences are LNHDA and SQIVND (reference sequence). The CDR3 is 17 residues long. V was trimmed by 2 bases and J by 3 bases, leaving 17 bases between them. The CDR3 nucleotides are TGTGCCAGTAGTATACTCAGGGGCCAGCAAACCAATCAGCCCCAGCATTTT. It translates to CASSILRGQQTNQPQHF.

This clonotype came up a few times. V and J are TRBV11-3 and TRBJ1-1; 9 nucleotides agree with TRBD1. Per the germline V gene, CDR1 is SGHNT and CDR2 is YENEEA. The CDR3 has 16 residues. V trimming: 5 bases; J trimming: 7 bases; junction bases outside the gene matches: 14. The chain's CDR3 is CASSPLIGQGTVEAFF. Here the CDR3 DNA reads TGTGCCAGCAGCCCGTTAATAGGACAGGGGACTGTTGAAGCTTTCTTT.

This chain links TRBV10-1 with TRBJ2-3, with D possibly being TRBD1 (6 bases). V lost 3 bases and J lost 2, with 12 bases in between. This CDR3 contains 15 residues. CDR1 is WNHNN, CDR2 SYGVQD, per germline (reference sequence). CDR3 bases: TGCGCCAGCAGTGATTTGAGACAGGACACAGATACGCAGTATTTT. Translated: CASSDLRQDTDTQYF.

This clonotype appeared many times. The DNA of the CDR3 is TGTGCCAGCAGTGAATGGAGGCACAAAAGAAGAAAAAGCAATCAGCCCCAGCATTTT. As protein: CASSEWRHKRRKSNQPQHF. The chain uses TRBV25-1 and TRBJ1-5, with unresolved D. Germline V lookup: CDR1 MGHDK, CDR2 SYGVNS. The V and J ends lost 1 base and 1 base respectively, with 20 bases between them. The CDR3 is 19 residues long.

This clonotype was seen many times. The chain is built from TRBV9 and TRBJ2-5; no clear D. CDR3 length: 18 residues. V dropped 0 bases and J dropped 1 base, with 19 bases sitting between them. CDR1 is SGDLS and CDR2 is YYNGEE in the germline V gene. The CDR3: CASSVGQFEFQFQETQYF. The DNA for the CDR3 is TGTGCCAGCAGCGTAGGGCAGTTCGAGTTTCAATTCCAAGAGACCCAGTACTTC.

The chain has TRBV29-1 and TRBJ1-1, with no clear D. Trimming removed 4 bases from V and 0 bases from J, with 15 bases in between. This CDR3 is built from 15 residues. CDR1 SQVTM and CDR2 ANQGSEA come from the germline V gene. CDR3: CSVVFPTRMNTEAFF. CDR3 bases: TGCAGCGTTGTTTTCCCTACAAGGATGAACACTGAAGCTTTCTTT.

This clonotype was recorded a few times. The chain is built from TRBV5-1 and TRBJ2-1; TRBD1 is a possible D gene (6 bases). Germline-derived CDR1 and CDR2 are SGHRS and YFSETQ. Trimming cost V 4 bases and J 3 bases, with 11 bases left between them. The CDR3 sequence is 14 residues long. As DNA, the CDR3 is TGCGCCAGCAGCCCCGGACAGCACTACAATGAGCAGTTCTTC. It specifies CASSPGQHYNEQFF. The full variable domain, in which reference TRBV5-1 and TRBJ2-1 provide the parts outside the CDR3, is KAGVTQTPRYLIKTRGQQVTLSCSPISGHRSVSWYQQTPGQGLQFLFEYFSETQRNKGNFPGRFSGRQFSNSRSEMNVSTLELGDSALYLCASSPGQHYNEQFFGPGTRLTVL.

This clonotype was seen more than once but under ten times. The chain has TRBV20-1 and TRBJ1-2; D possibly corresponds to TRBD1 (6 bases). The CDR3 spans 13 residues. V was trimmed by 4 bases and J by 2 bases, leaving 11 bases between them. Germline assignment: CDR1 DFQATT and CDR2 SNEGSKA (reference sequence). This CDR3 reads CSANYQGNYGYTF. The CDR3 nucleotides read TGCAGTGCTAACTACCAGGGGAACTATGGCTACACCTTC.

J is TRBJ1-1 and V is TRBV20-1; TRBD1 is a possible D gene (5 bases). V was shortened by 5 bases and J by 0 bases, with 10 bases between the two germline ends. This CDR3 region has 13 residues. Germline CDR1 DFQATT, CDR2 SNEGSKA (reference sequence). CDR3 nucleotide sequence: TGCAGTGCTCTCGGGGGACTGAACACTGAAGCTTTCTTT. Its translation: CSALGGLNTEAFF.

V is TRBV7-8 and J is TRBJ2-3, with TRBD2 matching over 16 bases. The CDR3 consists of 20 residues. J was trimmed by 4 bases and V by 5 bases; bases with no gene match: 15. Germline CDR1 SGHVS, CDR2 FQNEAQ. The CDR3 nucleotides are TGTGCCAGCAGCGCTCCGGGACTAGCGGGGGGGCCGAATAAAGCAGATACGCAGTATTTT. Protein product: CASSAPGLAGGPNKADTQYF.

This rearrangement joins TRBV2 to TRBJ2-2; D perhaps matches TRBD2 (5 bases). V was cut by 0 bases and J by 7 bases, with 12 bases left in between. This CDR3 comprises 15 residues. Germline-derived CDR1 and CDR2 are SNHLY and FYNNEI. The CDR3 protein is CASSEANSGYGELFF. The CDR3 nucleotides are TGTGCCAGCAGTGAAGCGAACTCGGGATACGGGGAGCTGTTTTTT.

The rearrangement uses TRBV7-8 and TRBJ2-6; no firm D call. The ends were cut back, 5 bases at V and 3 bases at J, with 11 bases in the middle. Germline V gene lookup returns CDR1 SGHVS and CDR2 FQNEAQ. The CDR3 sequence is 15 residues long. This chain's CDR3 is CASSPRTGGANVLTF. The CDR3 DNA sequence: TGTGCCAGCAGCCCACGTACCGGTGGGGCCAACGTCCTGACTTTC.